Described below is a single TCR beta chain sequence and its context. Its antigen remains undetermined. No much larger clone exists at a distance of one base, and base qualities are not known. Trimming takes 3 bases from V and 4 bases from J, and the germline ends sit 13 bases apart. Per the germline V gene (reference sequence), LGHDT is the CDR1 and YNNKEL is the CDR2. Including cysteine and phenylalanine, the CDR3 has 14 amino acids. Just the 42-base CDR3 DNA is kept, in frame starting at base 1. These data originate in a study of blood T cells in healthy people across ages (dated by TCRdb to about 2015). Turning to the overall study: In model experiments, roughly one uniquely barcoded TCR beta cDNA molecule per two T cells was captured by template switching. To track age-related changes in TCR beta repertoire diversity, the study relied on deep sequencing normalized with unique cDNA molecular identifiers. The donors were divided into four age groups: young (average approximately 17 years), middle-aged (around 37), aged (about 62) and long-lived (82). To avoid experimental bias, donors of different ages were spread randomly across the sequencing lanes. The study analyzed two additional independent replicas of 1 million unique cDNA reads from the same blood draw for two donors, one aged 18 to 29 and one aged 80 or older. Overall study results and their limits: Estimates of total diversity from one million sequenced T cells were regarded as lower bounds and underestimates. A strong correlation was found between observed TCR beta diversity and the percentage of naive T cells measured by flow cytometry. Because donor CMV infection status was unknown, age-related changes in expanded clonotypes were potentially confounded. Because profiling used bulk unsorted PBMCs, naive and antigen-experienced compartments could not be compared conclusively. Compared with the aged group, the long-lived group had more naive CD4+ T cells, fewer expanded clones and increased TCR diversity, suggesting age selection. Observed TCR beta diversity per million T cells fell roughly linearly with age, and a significant reduction was already apparent by age around 40.

The donors were around 39 Caucasian individuals from Russia, aged roughly 6 to 100 years, who were systemically healthy. Each donor gave 9 to 10 milliliters of peripheral blood, collected into EDTA-treated Vacutainer tubes. Ficoll-Paque density-gradient centrifugation was used to isolate PBMCs, with at least 7 million per sample. Trizol reagent was used to extract total RNA from the PBMCs, yielding at least 5.5 micrograms per sample. Naive CD45RAhigh/CD27high T cell percentages were measured by flow cytometry on a PBMC aliquot from every donor. Libraries were built with 5' RACE. The second PCR ran for about 7 to 11 cycles and used a J-beta primer mix along with a sample-barcoded 5' primer. A unique molecular identifier was introduced onto each TCR beta cDNA molecule by a template-switch 5' adaptor carrying 12 random nucleotides. Each sample yielded at least 2.5 million CDR3-containing paired-end reads. First-strand cDNA was synthesized from all RNA with the Mint cDNA synthesis kit, primed by a TRBC-specific oligonucleotide. After uracil-DNA glycosylase treatment, a first 18-cycle PCR used universal primers M1SS and BC2_uni_R on all cDNA. In the source study's methods: For normalization, 1 million high-quality reads, each with a distinct molecular identifier, were randomly selected from each sample. Reads with shared molecular identifiers were discarded instead of being binned into consensus sequences. MiTCR, with a Q25 quality threshold and the strictest error-elimination algorithm, was used for CDR3 identification, clonotype clustering and error correction. A nonparametric unseen species model with Euler transformation was used to estimate a lower bound on total TCR beta diversity. TCRdb reanalyzed the raw reads on its own, using fastp at Q25 for trimming and MiXCR for clone calling, and kept in-frame beta chains. CDR3 protein sequences are deduplicated, and each keeps its most common genes and DNA. The V and J calls shown here were made by TCRdb, not taken from the authors' results. The sample yields 1.5 million to 2 million distinct CDR3 sequences; around 42% were counted once. Under 25% of the sample is taken by the ten largest.

The sequenced sample consisted of blood. The rearrangement combines TRBV3-1 with TRBJ2-7, with the D gene call left open. The receptor comes from a human donor in good health. The CDR3 amino acid sequence is: CASSHQWDNYEQYF. Here is the DNA: TGTGCCAGCAGCCATCAGTGGGATAATTACGAGCAGTACTTC.